A selection of T cell receptor beta chains follows, all from one sample in a study of shared clonotypes between healthy human individuals. The assay was immunoSEQ multiplex PCR, and TCRdb's table has in-frame clones only and misses some. The sample lists approximately 1.5 million clones, 95% to 99% occurring once. Source material: naive CD4+ T cells sorted from blood. The receptors shown here come from a man in his thirties or forties in good health. The CDR3 runs from the conserved cysteine through the conserved F or W. The D gene is left open where the match is weak. Clone size is given for some rows only: seen once, a few or many times, or a class if the clone is expanded.

cdr3_length: 17; d_call: -; v_call: TRBV9; j_call: TRBJ1-4; clone_size: -; cdr3_nt: TGTGCCAGCAGCGTAAGGGGGAGGGGGAGCTCAGATGAAAAACTGTTTTTT; cdr3_aa: CASSVRGRGSSDEKLFF
cdr3_length: 14; d_call: TRBD1; v_call: TRBV19; j_call: TRBJ2-7; clone_size: -; cdr3_nt: TGTGCCAGTAGTAACGGCAGGGGGACCCCGGAGCAGTACTTC; cdr3_aa: CASSNGRGTPEQYF
cdr3_length: 13; d_call: -; v_call: TRBV9; j_call: TRBJ2-1; clone_size: -; cdr3_nt: TGTGCCAGCACCCTAGGTCTGGGCAATGAGCAGTTCTTC; cdr3_aa: CASTLGLGNEQFF
cdr3_length: 14; d_call: TRBD1; v_call: TRBV5-1; j_call: TRBJ1-1; clone_size: -; cdr3_nt: TGCGCCAGCAGTTCAGGGGGGATGAACACTGAAGCTTTCTTT; cdr3_aa: CASSSGGMNTEAFF
cdr3_length: 15; d_call: -; v_call: TRBV5-1; j_call: TRBJ2-7; clone_size: -; cdr3_nt: TGCGCCAGCAGCTTGCTGACCCACCTCGGGGACGAGCAGTACTTC; cdr3_aa: CASSLLTHLGDEQYF
cdr3_length: 12; d_call: -; v_call: TRBV2; j_call: TRBJ2-3; clone_size: -; cdr3_nt: TGTGCCAGCAGACCTGAGGCAGATACGCAGTATTTT; cdr3_aa: CASRPEADTQYF
cdr3_length: 14; d_call: -; v_call: TRBV6-5; j_call: TRBJ1-5; clone_size: -; cdr3_nt: TGTGCCAGCAGTTACTCGGGACTGAATCAGCCCCAGCATTTT; cdr3_aa: CASSYSGLNQPQHF
cdr3_length: 14; d_call: -; v_call: TRBV4-2; j_call: TRBJ2-1; clone_size: -; cdr3_nt: TGTGCCAGCAGCCTAAAAGGGGCGGGGCACAGGCAGTTCTTC; cdr3_aa: CASSLKGAGHRQFF
cdr3_length: 18; d_call: -; v_call: TRBV5-7; j_call: TRBJ1-5; clone_size: -; cdr3_nt: TGTGCCAGCAGCTTGCTAGGGACGTTAGTGAGTGGCAATCAGCCCCAGCATTTT; cdr3_aa: CASSLLGTLVSGNQPQHF
cdr3_length: 14; d_call: -; v_call: TRBV29-1; j_call: TRBJ2-3; clone_size: -; cdr3_nt: TGCAGCGTCGCCTCGGGGACGGGGGGCTATACGCAGTATTTT; cdr3_aa: CSVASGTGGYTQYF
cdr3_length: 14; d_call: -; v_call: TRBV5-1; j_call: TRBJ2-1; clone_size: -; cdr3_nt: TGCGCCAGCAGCTCCCCCGGGGGAGACAATGAGCAGTTCTTC; cdr3_aa: CASSSPGGDNEQFF
cdr3_length: 16; d_call: -; v_call: TRBV25-1; j_call: TRBJ2-1; clone_size: -; cdr3_nt: TGTGCCAGCAGTGAATTCGGGGGAGGCCTCTACAATGAGCAGTTCTTC; cdr3_aa: CASSEFGGGLYNEQFF
cdr3_length: 14; d_call: -; v_call: TRBV7-8; j_call: TRBJ2-7; clone_size: -; cdr3_nt: TGTGCCAGCAGCCCTGGGGAGTCCCGATACGAGCAGTACTTC; cdr3_aa: CASSPGESRYEQYF
cdr3_length: 14; d_call: -; v_call: TRBV9; j_call: TRBJ2-1; clone_size: -; cdr3_nt: TGTGCCAGCGGGTCGCACCCCGCTTACAATGAGCAGTTCTTC; cdr3_aa: CASGSHPAYNEQFF
cdr3_length: 18; d_call: TRBD2; v_call: TRBV5-1; j_call: TRBJ2-2; clone_size: once; cdr3_nt: TGCGCCAGCAGCCCGGGGACTAGCGGGAGTATCGGCACCGGGGAGCTGTTTTTT; cdr3_aa: CASSPGTSGSIGTGELFF
cdr3_length: 13; d_call: TRBD2; v_call: TRBV10-3; j_call: TRBJ2-1; clone_size: -; cdr3_nt: TGTGCCATCAGTGAGGCTCTAGCGGGAGGGCCGTTCTTC; cdr3_aa: CAISEALAGGPFF
cdr3_length: 16; d_call: TRBD2; v_call: TRBV25-1; j_call: TRBJ2-1; clone_size: -; cdr3_nt: TGTGCCAGCAGTGAATCGACTAGCGGGAAGGGCAATGAGCAGTTCTTC; cdr3_aa: CASSESTSGKGNEQFF
cdr3_length: 14; d_call: TRBD1; v_call: TRBV6-5; j_call: TRBJ2-5; clone_size: -; cdr3_nt: TGTGCCAGCAGCCCCCGGGACAGGCTGAAGACCCAGTACTTC; cdr3_aa: CASSPRDRLKTQYF
cdr3_length: 14; d_call: TRBD2; v_call: TRBV9; j_call: TRBJ2-7; clone_size: -; cdr3_nt: TGTGCCAGCAGCCGTCGACTAGCAGGCCACGAGCAGTACTTC; cdr3_aa: CASSRRLAGHEQYF
cdr3_length: 15; d_call: TRBD2; v_call: TRBV5-5; j_call: TRBJ2-7; clone_size: -; cdr3_nt: TGTGCCAGCAGCAAAAACGGGGGACTAGCTATCGAGCAGTACTTC; cdr3_aa: CASSKNGGLAIEQYF
cdr3_length: 14; d_call: -; v_call: TRBV7-2; j_call: TRBJ2-3; clone_size: -; cdr3_nt: TGTGCCAGCAGCTTAATACTTTTCACAGATACGCAGTATTTT; cdr3_aa: CASSLILFTDTQYF
cdr3_length: 15; d_call: -; v_call: TRBV5-5; j_call: TRBJ2-1; clone_size: -; cdr3_nt: TGTGCCAGCAGCTTGGTAGATCGCAACGGGGGTGAGCAGTTCTTC; cdr3_aa: CASSLVDRNGGEQFF
cdr3_length: 18; d_call: TRBD1; v_call: TRBV4-1; j_call: TRBJ1-5; clone_size: -; cdr3_nt: TGCGCCAGCAGCCAAGGCACACAGGGGACGAAGGTGAATCAGCCCCAGCATTTT; cdr3_aa: CASSQGTQGTKVNQPQHF
cdr3_length: 12; d_call: -; v_call: TRBV7-9; j_call: TRBJ2-3; clone_size: -; cdr3_nt: TGTGCCAGCAGCTTCAGGGCCGATACGCAGTATTTT; cdr3_aa: CASSFRADTQYF
cdr3_length: 15; d_call: -; v_call: TRBV6-1; j_call: TRBJ2-3; clone_size: -; cdr3_nt: TGTGCCAGCAGAATCGGGGACCTTTTCACAGATACGCAGTATTTT; cdr3_aa: CASRIGDLFTDTQYF
cdr3_length: 13; d_call: -; v_call: TRBV7-2; j_call: TRBJ2-3; clone_size: -; cdr3_nt: TGTGCCAGCAGCCGAGTCATATCAGATACGCAGTATTTT; cdr3_aa: CASSRVISDTQYF
cdr3_length: 13; d_call: -; v_call: TRBV11-3; j_call: TRBJ1-1; clone_size: -; cdr3_nt: TGTGCCAGCAGTCGGGGACAGAACACTGAAGCTTTCTTT; cdr3_aa: CASSRGQNTEAFF
cdr3_length: 12; d_call: TRBD2; v_call: TRBV18; j_call: TRBJ2-1; clone_size: -; cdr3_nt: TGTGCCAGCTCTAGCGGGAATCATGAGCAGTTCTTC; cdr3_aa: CASSSGNHEQFF
cdr3_length: 14; d_call: -; v_call: TRBV9; j_call: TRBJ2-3; clone_size: -; cdr3_nt: TGTGCCAGCAGCGTCGGGTCAGGGGATTCTCCGCAGTATTTT; cdr3_aa: CASSVGSGDSPQYF
cdr3_length: 14; d_call: -; v_call: TRBV2; j_call: TRBJ2-6; clone_size: -; cdr3_nt: TGTGCCTGCGGTAGGGCATCTGGGGCCAACGTCCTGACTTTC; cdr3_aa: CACGRASGANVLTF
cdr3_length: 16; d_call: -; v_call: TRBV6-6; j_call: TRBJ2-7; clone_size: -; cdr3_nt: TGTGCCAGCAGTTACTCTTCCGACAACAATTTCTACGAGCAGTACTTC; cdr3_aa: CASSYSSDNNFYEQYF
cdr3_length: 13; d_call: -; v_call: TRBV5-1; j_call: TRBJ1-1; clone_size: -; cdr3_nt: TGCGCCAGCTCCCGGGAATTGAACACTGAAGCTTTCTTT; cdr3_aa: CASSRELNTEAFF
cdr3_length: 15; d_call: TRBD2; v_call: TRBV5-1; j_call: TRBJ2-7; clone_size: -; cdr3_nt: TGCGCCAGCAGCCCGGGACTAGCGGGGTCCTACGAGCAGTACTTC; cdr3_aa: CASSPGLAGSYEQYF
cdr3_length: 11; d_call: -; v_call: TRBV29-1; j_call: TRBJ1-1; clone_size: once; cdr3_nt: TGCAGCGGTCAGGTGAACACTGAAGCTTTCTTT; cdr3_aa: CSGQVNTEAFF
cdr3_length: 16; d_call: -; v_call: TRBV5-3; j_call: TRBJ2-2; clone_size: -; cdr3_nt: TGTGCCAGAAGGAAAAAAACCACAGGCTGCACCGGGGAGCTGTTTTTT; cdr3_aa: CARRKKTTGCTGELFF
cdr3_length: 17; d_call: TRBD2; v_call: TRBV9; j_call: TRBJ2-3; clone_size: -; cdr3_nt: TGTGCCAGCAGCGTAGGTTCTAGCGGGAGTGGGACAGATACGCAGTATTTT; cdr3_aa: CASSVGSSGSGTDTQYF
cdr3_length: 13; d_call: -; v_call: TRBV28; j_call: TRBJ2-3; clone_size: -; cdr3_nt: TGTGCCAGCAGTTTAGTCGGCACAGATACGCAGTATTTT; cdr3_aa: CASSLVGTDTQYF
cdr3_length: 12; d_call: -; v_call: TRBV29-1; j_call: TRBJ2-1; clone_size: -; cdr3_nt: TGCAGCGTCCGGGCCAACTACAATGAGCAGTTCTTC; cdr3_aa: CSVRANYNEQFF
cdr3_length: 16; d_call: TRBD2; v_call: TRBV9; j_call: TRBJ2-3; clone_size: -; cdr3_nt: TGTGCCAGCAGCGTAGTCGCGGGAGGAGGGCCAGATACGCAGTATTTT; cdr3_aa: CASSVVAGGGPDTQYF
cdr3_length: 17; d_call: -; v_call: TRBV27; j_call: TRBJ2-2; clone_size: once; cdr3_nt: TGTGCCAGCAGTCAACCGACGAGGTACGCGAACACCGGGGAGCTGTTTTTT; cdr3_aa: CASSQPTRYANTGELFF
cdr3_length: 16; d_call: -; v_call: TRBV2; j_call: TRBJ1-4; clone_size: -; cdr3_nt: TGTGCCAGCAAGGGGGGAATGCAGTTTACTCCTGAAAAACTGTTTTTT; cdr3_aa: CASKGGMQFTPEKLFF
cdr3_length: 11; d_call: -; v_call: TRBV28; j_call: TRBJ1-2; clone_size: -; cdr3_nt: TGTGCCAGCAGTTCCTACTATGGCTACACCTTC; cdr3_aa: CASSSYYGYTF
cdr3_length: 16; d_call: -; v_call: TRBV9; j_call: TRBJ2-1; clone_size: -; cdr3_nt: TGTGCCAGCAGCGTAGGGGGCAGCAGCTCCTACAATGAGCAGTTCTTC; cdr3_aa: CASSVGGSSSYNEQFF
cdr3_length: 18; d_call: -; v_call: TRBV7-9; j_call: TRBJ2-2; clone_size: -; cdr3_nt: TGTGCCAGCAGCTCCAGCGTGGGCCCTAACGCGAACACCGGGGAGCTGTTTTTT; cdr3_aa: CASSSSVGPNANTGELFF
cdr3_length: 16; d_call: TRBD1; v_call: TRBV9; j_call: TRBJ2-2; clone_size: -; cdr3_nt: TGTGCCAGCAGCGTAGAATCCAGGGGGAAGACCGGGGAGCTGTTTTTT; cdr3_aa: CASSVESRGKTGELFF
cdr3_length: 17; d_call: -; v_call: TRBV7-8; j_call: TRBJ2-7; clone_size: once; cdr3_nt: TGTGCCAGCAGTTTTGCCCCCGCGGGGGCCAAATCCTACGAGCAGTACTTC; cdr3_aa: CASSFAPAGAKSYEQYF
cdr3_length: 16; d_call: -; v_call: TRBV4-3; j_call: TRBJ1-1; clone_size: -; cdr3_nt: TGCGCCAGCAGCCAGCCCACAGGGTTGGGGAACACTGAAGCTTTCTTT; cdr3_aa: CASSQPTGLGNTEAFF
cdr3_length: 17; d_call: -; v_call: TRBV5-1; j_call: TRBJ2-7; clone_size: -; cdr3_nt: TGCGCCAGCAGCTTGGTGAAGGGGTCCCACCACCCCTACGAGCAGTACTTC; cdr3_aa: CASSLVKGSHHPYEQYF
cdr3_length: 12; d_call: -; v_call: TRBV5-1; j_call: TRBJ2-7; clone_size: -; cdr3_nt: TGCGCCAGCAGCCCCTCAAGGTACGAGCAGTACTTC; cdr3_aa: CASSPSRYEQYF
cdr3_length: 15; d_call: TRBD1; v_call: TRBV6-4; j_call: TRBJ2-1; clone_size: -; cdr3_nt: TGTGCCAGCAGTGACTCAACGTTTTCCCGGGACAGGCAGTTCTTC; cdr3_aa: CASSDSTFSRDRQFF
cdr3_length: 15; d_call: TRBD2; v_call: TRBV18; j_call: TRBJ2-3; clone_size: -; cdr3_nt: TGTGCCAGCTCACCCCTCGGGACTAGGACAGATACGCAGTATTTT; cdr3_aa: CASSPLGTRTDTQYF
cdr3_length: 12; d_call: -; v_call: TRBV2; j_call: TRBJ1-5; clone_size: -; cdr3_nt: TGTGCCAGCAGTGTTGGACCACGGCCCCAGCATTTT; cdr3_aa: CASSVGPRPQHF
cdr3_length: 12; d_call: -; v_call: TRBV7-6; j_call: TRBJ2-5; clone_size: -; cdr3_nt: TGTGCCAGCAGTGACACTCCAGGGACCCAGTACTTC; cdr3_aa: CASSDTPGTQYF
cdr3_length: 14; d_call: -; v_call: TRBV9; j_call: TRBJ1-2; clone_size: -; cdr3_nt: TGTGCCAGCAGCGTTTTATCAGCCTCTGAAGGCTACACCTTC; cdr3_aa: CASSVLSASEGYTF
cdr3_length: 15; d_call: TRBD1; v_call: TRBV4-1; j_call: TRBJ2-4; clone_size: -; cdr3_nt: TGCGCCAGCGGGGACAGGGGGCAATTTAAAAACATTCAGTACTTC; cdr3_aa: CASGDRGQFKNIQYF